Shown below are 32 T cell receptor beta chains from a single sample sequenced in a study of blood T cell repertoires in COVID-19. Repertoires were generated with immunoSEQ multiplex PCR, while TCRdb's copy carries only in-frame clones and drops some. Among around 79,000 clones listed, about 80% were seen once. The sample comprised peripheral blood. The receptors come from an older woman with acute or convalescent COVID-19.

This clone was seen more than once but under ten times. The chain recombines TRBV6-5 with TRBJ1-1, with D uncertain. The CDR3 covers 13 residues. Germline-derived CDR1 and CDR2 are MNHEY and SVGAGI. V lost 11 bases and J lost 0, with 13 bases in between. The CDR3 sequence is CAARPSLNTEAFF. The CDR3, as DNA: TGTGCCGCGCGCCCGAGCTTGAACACTGAAGCTTTCTTT.

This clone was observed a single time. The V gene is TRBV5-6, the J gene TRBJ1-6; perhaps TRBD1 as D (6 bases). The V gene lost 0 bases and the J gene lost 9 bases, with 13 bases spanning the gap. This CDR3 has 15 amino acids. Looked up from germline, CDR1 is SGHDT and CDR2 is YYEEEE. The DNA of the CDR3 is TGTGCCAGCAGCTTGGACAGGGTGTCTATTTCACCCCTCCACTTT. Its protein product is CASSLDRVSISPLHF.

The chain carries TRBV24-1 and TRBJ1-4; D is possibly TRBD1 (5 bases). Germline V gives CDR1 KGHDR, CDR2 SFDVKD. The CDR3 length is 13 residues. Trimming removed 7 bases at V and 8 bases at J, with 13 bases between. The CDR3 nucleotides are TGTGCCACCAGCAAAAACAACAGGGAAAAACTGTTTTTT. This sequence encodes CATSKNNREKLFF.

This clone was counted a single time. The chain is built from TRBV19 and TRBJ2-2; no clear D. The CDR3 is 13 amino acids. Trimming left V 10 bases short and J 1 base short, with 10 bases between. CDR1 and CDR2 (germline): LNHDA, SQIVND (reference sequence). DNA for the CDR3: TGTGCCACTCGCTCAGAGAACACCGGGGAGCTGTTTTTT. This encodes CATRSENTGELFF.

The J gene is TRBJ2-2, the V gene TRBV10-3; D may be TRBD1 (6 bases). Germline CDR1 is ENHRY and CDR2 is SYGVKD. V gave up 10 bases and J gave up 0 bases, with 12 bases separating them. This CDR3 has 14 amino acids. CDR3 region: CATLGQANTGELFF. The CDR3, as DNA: TGTGCCACTTTGGGACAAGCGAACACCGGGGAGCTGTTTTTT.

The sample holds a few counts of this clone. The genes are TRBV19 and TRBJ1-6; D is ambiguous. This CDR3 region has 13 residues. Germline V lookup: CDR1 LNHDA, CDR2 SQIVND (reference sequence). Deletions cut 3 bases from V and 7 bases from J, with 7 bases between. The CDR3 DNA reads TGTGCCAGTAGTATTGGCCCGAATTCACCCCTCCACTTT. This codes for CASSIGPNSPLHF.

The CDR3 DNA is TGTGCCAGCAGTTACTCCCAGGGCTATGGCTACACCTTC. Residues: CASSYSQGYGYTF. V is TRBV6-5 and J is TRBJ1-2; D is possibly TRBD1 (5 bases). Germline V lookup: CDR1 MNHEY, CDR2 SVGAGI. The CDR3 contains 13 residues. Trimming removed 0 bases at V and 4 bases at J, with 6 bases between.

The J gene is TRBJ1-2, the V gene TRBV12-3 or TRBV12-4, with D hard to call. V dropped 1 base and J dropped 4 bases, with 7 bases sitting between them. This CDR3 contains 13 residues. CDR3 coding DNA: TGTGCCAGCAGTTTAGGACTGCGCTATGGCTACACCTTC. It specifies CASSLGLRYGYTF.

CDR3 residues: CASSPFATNEKLFF. CDR3 nucleotides: TGTGCCAGCAGTCCGTTTGCAACTAATGAAAAACTGTTTTTT. V is TRBV27 and J is TRBJ1-4, with no clear D. The CDR3 has 14 amino acids. Germline lookup yields CDR1 MNHEY and CDR2 SMNVEV (reference sequence). The V end lost 5 bases, the J end lost 0 bases, and 7 bases lay between the germline ends.

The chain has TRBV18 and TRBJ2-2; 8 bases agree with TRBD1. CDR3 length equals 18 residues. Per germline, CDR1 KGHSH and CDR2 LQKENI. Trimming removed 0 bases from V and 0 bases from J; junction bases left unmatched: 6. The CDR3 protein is CASSPPTGQATNTGELFF. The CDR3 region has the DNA TGTGCCAGCTCACCACCGACGGGACAGGCTACGAACACCGGGGAGCTGTTTTTT.

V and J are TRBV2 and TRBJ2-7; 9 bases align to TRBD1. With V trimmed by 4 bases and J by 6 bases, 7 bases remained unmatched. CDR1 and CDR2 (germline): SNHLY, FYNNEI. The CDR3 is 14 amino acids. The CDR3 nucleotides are TGTGCCAGCAGTGTGGGACAGGGATTCTCCGAGCAGTACTTC. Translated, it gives CASSVGQGFSEQYF.

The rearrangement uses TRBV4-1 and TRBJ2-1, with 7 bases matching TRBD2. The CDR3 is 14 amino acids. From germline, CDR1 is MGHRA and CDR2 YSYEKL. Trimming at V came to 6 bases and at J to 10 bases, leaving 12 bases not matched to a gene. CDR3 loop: CASSLRDYTTEQFF. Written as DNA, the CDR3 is TGCGCCAGCAGTCTCCGGGACTACACTACAGAGCAGTTCTTC.

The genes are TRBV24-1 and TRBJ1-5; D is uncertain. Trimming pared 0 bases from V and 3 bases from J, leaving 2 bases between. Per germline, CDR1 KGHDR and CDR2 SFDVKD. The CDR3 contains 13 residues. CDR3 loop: CATSDLLNQPQHF. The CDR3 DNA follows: TGTGCCACCAGTGATTTGCTCAATCAGCCCCAGCATTTT.

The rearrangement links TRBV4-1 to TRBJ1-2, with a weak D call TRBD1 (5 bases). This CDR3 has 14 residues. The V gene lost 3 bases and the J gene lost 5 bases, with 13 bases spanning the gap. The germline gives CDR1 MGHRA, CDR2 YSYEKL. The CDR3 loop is CASSQSQDLYGYTF. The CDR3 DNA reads TGCGCCAGCAGCCAGTCACAGGATCTGTATGGCTACACCTTC.

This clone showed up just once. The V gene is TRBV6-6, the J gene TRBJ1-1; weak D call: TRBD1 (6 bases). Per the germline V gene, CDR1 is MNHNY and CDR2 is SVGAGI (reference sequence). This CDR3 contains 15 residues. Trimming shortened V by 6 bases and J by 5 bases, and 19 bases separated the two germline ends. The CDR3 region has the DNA TGTGCCAGCAGCCTACAGGGAATTGGTGAGACTGAAGCTTTCTTT. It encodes CASSLQGIGETEAFF.

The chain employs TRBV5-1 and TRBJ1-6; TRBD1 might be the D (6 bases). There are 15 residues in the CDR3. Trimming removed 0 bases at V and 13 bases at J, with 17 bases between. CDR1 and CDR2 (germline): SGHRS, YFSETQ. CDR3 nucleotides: TGCGCCAGCAGCTTGGATGTTACAGGGTCGTTCCCCCTCCACTTT. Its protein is CASSLDVTGSFPLHF.

The CDR3 loop reads CASSQDRLSGYGYTF. For the CDR3, the DNA is TGTGCCAGCAGCCAAGATAGGCTATCAGGCTATGGCTACACCTTC. The V gene is TRBV14, the J gene TRBJ1-2; D gene ambiguous. Germline lookup yields CDR1 SGHDN and CDR2 FVKESK. This CDR3 spans 15 amino acids. V gave up 0 bases and J gave up 4 bases, with 12 bases separating them. Looking up the rest from reference TRBV14 and TRBJ1-2 gives the full variable domain: EAGVTQFPSHSVIEKGQTVTLRCDPISGHDNLYWYRRVMGKEIKFLLHFVKESKQDESGMPNNRFLAERTGGTYSTLKVQPAELEDSGVYFCASSQDRLSGYGYTFGSGTRLTVV.

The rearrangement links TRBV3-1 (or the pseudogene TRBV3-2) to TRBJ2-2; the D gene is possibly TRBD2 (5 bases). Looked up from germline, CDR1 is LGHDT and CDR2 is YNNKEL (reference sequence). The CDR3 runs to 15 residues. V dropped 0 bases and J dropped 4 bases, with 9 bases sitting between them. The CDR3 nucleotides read TGTGCCAGCAGCCAAGATGCCGGGGTCACCGGGGAGCTGTTTTTT. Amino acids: CASSQDAGVTGELFF.

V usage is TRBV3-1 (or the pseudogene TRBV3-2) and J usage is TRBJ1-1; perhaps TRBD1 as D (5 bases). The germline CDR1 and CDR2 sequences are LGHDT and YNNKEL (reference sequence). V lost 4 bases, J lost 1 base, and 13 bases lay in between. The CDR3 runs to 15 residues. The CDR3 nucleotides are TGTGCCAGCAGCCCCTGGGTAGGGGCGAACACTGAAGCTTTCTTT. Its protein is CASSPWVGANTEAFF.

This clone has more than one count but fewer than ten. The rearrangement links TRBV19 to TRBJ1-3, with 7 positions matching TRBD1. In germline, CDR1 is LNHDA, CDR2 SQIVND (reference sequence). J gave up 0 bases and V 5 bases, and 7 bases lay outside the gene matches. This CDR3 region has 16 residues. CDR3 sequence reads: CASSLRGGASGNTIYF. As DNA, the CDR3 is TGTGCCAGTAGTCTGCGAGGGGGCGCCTCTGGAAACACCATATATTTT.

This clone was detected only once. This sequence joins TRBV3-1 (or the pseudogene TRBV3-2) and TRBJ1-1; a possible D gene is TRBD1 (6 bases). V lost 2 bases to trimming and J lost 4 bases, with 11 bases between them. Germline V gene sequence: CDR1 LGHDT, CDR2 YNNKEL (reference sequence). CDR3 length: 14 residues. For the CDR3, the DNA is TGTGCCAGCAGCCAATACGACAGGTCCACTGAAGCTTTCTTT. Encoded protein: CASSQYDRSTEAFF.

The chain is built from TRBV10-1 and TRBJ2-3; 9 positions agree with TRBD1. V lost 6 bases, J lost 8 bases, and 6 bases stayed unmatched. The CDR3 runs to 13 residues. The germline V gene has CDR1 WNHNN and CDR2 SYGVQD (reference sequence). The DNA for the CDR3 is TGCGCCAGCAGCCGGGACAGGGTCACTACGCAGTATTTT. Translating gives CASSRDRVTTQYF.

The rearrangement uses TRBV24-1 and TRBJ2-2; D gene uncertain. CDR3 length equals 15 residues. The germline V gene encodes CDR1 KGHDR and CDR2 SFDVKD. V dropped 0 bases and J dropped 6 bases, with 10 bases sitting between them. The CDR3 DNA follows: TGTGCCACCAGTGATTTGCTAGGAGATCCCGGGGAGCTGTTTTTT. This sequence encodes CATSDLLGDPGELFF.

Here the CDR3 reads CASSHGQASSYNSPLHF. CDR3 DNA: TGTGCCAGCAGCCATGGACAGGCCAGCTCCTATAATTCACCCCTCCACTTT. The chain combines TRBV14 with TRBJ1-6; 7 bases fit TRBD1. Germline-derived CDR1 and CDR2 are SGHDN and FVKESK. The CDR3 has 17 residues. V shed 3 bases and J 0 bases; nucleotides not matched to a gene: 5. Full variable domain (remainder filled in from reference TRBV14 and TRBJ1-6): EAGVTQFPSHSVIEKGQTVTLRCDPISGHDNLYWYRRVMGKEIKFLLHFVKESKQDESGMPNNRFLAERTGGTYSTLKVQPAELEDSGVYFCASSHGQASSYNSPLHFGNGTRLTVT.

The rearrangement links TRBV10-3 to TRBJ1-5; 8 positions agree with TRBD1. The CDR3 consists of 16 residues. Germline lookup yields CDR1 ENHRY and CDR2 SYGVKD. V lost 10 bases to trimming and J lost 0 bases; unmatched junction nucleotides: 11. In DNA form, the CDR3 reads TGTGCCACACGTGGGGCAGGGGGCGATAGCAATCAGCCCCAGCATTTT. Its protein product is CATRGAGGDSNQPQHF.

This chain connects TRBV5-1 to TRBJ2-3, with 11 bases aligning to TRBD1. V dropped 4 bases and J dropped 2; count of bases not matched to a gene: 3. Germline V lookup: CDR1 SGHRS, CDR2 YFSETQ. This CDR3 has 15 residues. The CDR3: CASSRTGGSTDTQYF. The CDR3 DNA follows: TGCGCCAGCAGCCGGACAGGGGGCTCCACAGATACGCAGTATTTT.

The CDR3 nucleotides read TGTGCCAGTAGTACCCGACAGGGGGATCACAATGAGCAGTTCTTC. Protein: CASSTRQGDHNEQFF. The chain joins TRBV19 to TRBJ2-1, with 9 bases fitting TRBD1. The length of the CDR3 is 15 residues. Per the germline V gene, CDR1 is LNHDA and CDR2 is SQIVND (reference sequence). V lost 4 bases, J lost 5 bases, and 6 bases stayed unmatched.

DNA of the CDR3: TGTGCCAGTAGTAATCCAGGGTCGTTGGGGAACACTGAAGCTTTCTTT. It is translated as CASSNPGSLGNTEAFF. The V and J genes are TRBV19 and TRBJ1-1, with D perhaps matching TRBD1 (5 bases). Trimming took 4 bases from V and 1 from J, leaving 16 bases between them. CDR1 is LNHDA, CDR2 SQIVND, per germline (reference sequence). This CDR3 is built from 16 residues.

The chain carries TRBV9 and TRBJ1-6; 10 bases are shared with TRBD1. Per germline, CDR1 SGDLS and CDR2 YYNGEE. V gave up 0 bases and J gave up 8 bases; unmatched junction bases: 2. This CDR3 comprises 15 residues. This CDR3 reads CASSVEGTGDSPLHF. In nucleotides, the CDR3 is TGTGCCAGCAGCGTAGAAGGGACAGGGGATTCACCCCTCCACTTT. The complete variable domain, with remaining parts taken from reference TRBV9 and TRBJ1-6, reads DSGVTQTPKHLITATGQRVTLRCSPRSGDLSVYWYQQSLDQGLQFLIQYYNGEERAKGNILERFSAQQFPDLHSELNLSSLELGDSALYFCASSVEGTGDSPLHFGNGTRLTVT.

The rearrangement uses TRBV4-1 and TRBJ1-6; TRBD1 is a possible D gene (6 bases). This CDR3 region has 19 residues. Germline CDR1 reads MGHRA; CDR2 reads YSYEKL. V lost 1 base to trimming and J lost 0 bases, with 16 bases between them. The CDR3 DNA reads TGCGCCAGCAGCCAAGGGGCCGGACAGATTAGCTCCTATAATTCACCCCTCCACTTT. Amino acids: CASSQGAGQISSYNSPLHF.

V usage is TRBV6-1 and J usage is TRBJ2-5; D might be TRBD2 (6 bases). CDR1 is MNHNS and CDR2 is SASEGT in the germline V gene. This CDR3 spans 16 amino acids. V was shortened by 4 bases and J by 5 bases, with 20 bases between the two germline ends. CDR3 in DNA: TGTGCCAGCAGTGTTTCCGCGGGGAGAGTGCCGGAGACCCAGTACTTC. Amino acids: CASSVSAGRVPETQYF.

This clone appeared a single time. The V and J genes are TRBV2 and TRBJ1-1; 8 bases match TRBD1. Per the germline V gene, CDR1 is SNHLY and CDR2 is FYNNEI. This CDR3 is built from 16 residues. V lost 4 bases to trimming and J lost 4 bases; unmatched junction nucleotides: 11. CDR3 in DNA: TGTGCCAGCAGTGCGGCGGGACAGGCCGACTTCACTGAAGCTTTCTTT. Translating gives CASSAAGQADFTEAFF.